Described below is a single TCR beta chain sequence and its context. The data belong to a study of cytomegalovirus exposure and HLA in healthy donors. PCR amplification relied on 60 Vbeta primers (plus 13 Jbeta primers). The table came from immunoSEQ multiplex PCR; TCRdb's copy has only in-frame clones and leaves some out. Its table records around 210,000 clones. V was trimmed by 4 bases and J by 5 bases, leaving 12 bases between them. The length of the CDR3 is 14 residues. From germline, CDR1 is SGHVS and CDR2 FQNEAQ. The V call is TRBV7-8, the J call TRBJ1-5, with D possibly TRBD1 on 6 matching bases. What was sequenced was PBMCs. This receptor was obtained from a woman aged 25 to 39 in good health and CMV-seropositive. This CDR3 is CASSSTGRDQPQHF. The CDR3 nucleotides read TGTGCCAGCAGCTCAACAGGGAGGGATCAGCCCCAGCATTTT.